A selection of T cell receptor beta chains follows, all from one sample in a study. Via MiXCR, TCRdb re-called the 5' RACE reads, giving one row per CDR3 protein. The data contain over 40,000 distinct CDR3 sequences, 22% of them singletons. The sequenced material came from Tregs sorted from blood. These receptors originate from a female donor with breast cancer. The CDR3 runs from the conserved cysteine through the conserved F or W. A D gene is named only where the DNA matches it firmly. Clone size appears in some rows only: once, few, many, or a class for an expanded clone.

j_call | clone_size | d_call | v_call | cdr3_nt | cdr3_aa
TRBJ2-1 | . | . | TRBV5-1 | TGCGCCAGCTCCCGTCCCGAACTCGGGGCCAATGAGCAGTTCTTC | CASSRPELGANEQFF
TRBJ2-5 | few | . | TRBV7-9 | TGTGCCAGCAGCTTACCGAGCGACTTACCACAAGAGACCCAGTACTTC | CASSLPSDLPQETQYF
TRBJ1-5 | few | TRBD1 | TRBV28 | TGTGCCAGCAGTTCCAGGGGGCTCGGTCAGCCCCAGCATTTT | CASSSRGLGQPQHF
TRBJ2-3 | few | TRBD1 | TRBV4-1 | TGCGCCAGCAGCCACCGGACAGGGGACACAGATACGCAGTATTTT | CASSHRTGDTDTQYF
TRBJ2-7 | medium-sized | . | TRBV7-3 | TGTGCCAGCAGCCCCCGCGAGGGATCCCCCTACGAGCAGTACTTC | CASSPREGSPYEQYF
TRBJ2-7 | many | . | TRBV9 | TGTGCCAGCAGCGTAGGTTGGGCTGACAACGAGCAGTACTTC | CASSVGWADNEQYF
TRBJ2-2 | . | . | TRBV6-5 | TGTGCCAGCAGTAAATTAACGAACACCGGGGAGCTGTTTTTT | CASSKLTNTGELFF
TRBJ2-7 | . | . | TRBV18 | TGTGCCAGCTCACACGGGCGGGAACGATCCTACGAGCAGTACTTC | CASSHGRERSYEQYF
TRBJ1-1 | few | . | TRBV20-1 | TGCAGTGCAGCCGGACAAAAAACTGATGAAGCTTTCTTT | CSAAGQKTDEAFF
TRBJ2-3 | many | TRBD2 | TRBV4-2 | TGTGCCAGCAGCCAAGCCCCGTCCAGCGGGGGGACAGATACGCAGTATTTT | CASSQAPSSGGTDTQYF
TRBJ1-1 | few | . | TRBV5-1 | TGCGCCAGCAGCTTGTGGGGAGAGGGCACTGAAGCTTTCTTT | CASSLWGEGTEAFF
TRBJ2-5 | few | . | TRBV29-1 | TGCAGCGGGGCTGGAGCAGGAGAGACCCAGTACTTC | CSGAGAGETQYF
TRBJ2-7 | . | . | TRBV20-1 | TGCAGTGCTAGAGACGGGACAAATACCTACGAGCAGTACTTC | CSARDGTNTYEQYF
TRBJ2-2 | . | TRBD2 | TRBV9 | TGTGCCAGCAGCGACGGGACTAGCGGGAGGCACACCGGGGAGCTGTTTTTT | CASSDGTSGRHTGELFF
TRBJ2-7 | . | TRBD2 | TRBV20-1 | TGCAGTGCTAGAGCTTATCTAGCGGGAGCAGCGAACAACGAGCAGTACTTC | CSARAYLAGAANNEQYF
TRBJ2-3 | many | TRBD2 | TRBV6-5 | TGTGCCAGCAGTCCTCTAGCGGGAGGGGGGGCTATCACAGATACGCAGTATTTT | CASSPLAGGGAITDTQYF
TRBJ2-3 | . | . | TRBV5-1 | TGCGCCAGCAGCTTGGTGGGGCCGGGAGATACGCAGTATTTT | CASSLVGPGDTQYF
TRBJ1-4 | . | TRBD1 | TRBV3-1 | TGTGCCAGCAGCCGTGGACAGGGATCGGAAAAACTGTTTTTT | CASSRGQGSEKLFF
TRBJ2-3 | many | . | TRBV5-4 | TGTGCCAGCAGCCAGGACACTATCACCACAGATACGCAGTATTTT | CASSQDTITTDTQYF
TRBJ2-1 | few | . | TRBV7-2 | TGTGCCAGCAGCTTGGGGCTTACGTTTCACAATGAGCAGTTCTTC | CASSLGLTFHNEQFF
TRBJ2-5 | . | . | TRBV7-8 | TGTGCCAGCAGCCCAACACTAGAGGGTTACTCGTGGACCCAGTACTTC | CASSPTLEGYSWTQYF
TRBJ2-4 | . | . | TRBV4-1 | TGCGCCAGCAGCCATGAAGCAGGGGCCAAAAACATTCAGTACTTC | CASSHEAGAKNIQYF
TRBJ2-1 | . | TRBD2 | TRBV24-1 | TGTGCCACAACTAGCGGGAGCTACAATGAGCAGTTCTTC | CATTSGSYNEQFF
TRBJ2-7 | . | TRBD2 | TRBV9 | TGTACCAGCAGCGTAGGGGAGGGCCTCTACGAGCAGTACTTC | CTSSVGEGLYEQYF
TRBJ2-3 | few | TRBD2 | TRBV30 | TGTGCCTCATCTAGCGGGAGCGGGGCAGATACGCAGTATTTT | CASSSGSGADTQYF
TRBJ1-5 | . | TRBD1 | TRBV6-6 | TGTGCCAGCAGTCTAGGACAGGACAATCAGCCCCAGCATTTT | CASSLGQDNQPQHF
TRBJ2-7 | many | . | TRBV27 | TGTGCCAGCAGTTCCGGACTTTTCTCCTACGAGCAGTACTTC | CASSSGLFSYEQYF
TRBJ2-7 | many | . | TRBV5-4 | TGTGCCAGCAGCGGGGGACTGTTATGCGAGCAGTACTTC | CASSGGLLCEQYF
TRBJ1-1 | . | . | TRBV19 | TGTGCCAGTAGTCCGACACTGAACACTGAAGCTTTCTTT | CASSPTLNTEAFF
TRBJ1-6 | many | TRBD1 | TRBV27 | TGTGCCAGCAGTTGGGACAGCTACCTTAATTCACCCCTCCACTTT | CASSWDSYLNSPLHF
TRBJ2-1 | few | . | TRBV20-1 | TGCAGTGCTCCAGGCCGACAGGAGGGGGATGAGCAGTTCTTC | CSAPGRQEGDEQFF
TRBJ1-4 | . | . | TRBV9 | TGTGCCAGCGGCGATGGGGGGGAACTTAATGAAAAACTGTTTTTT | CASGDGGELNEKLFF
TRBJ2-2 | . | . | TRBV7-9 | TGTGCCAGCAGCCCCAACCCGGGGGCGATTAACACCGGGGAGCTGTTTTTT | CASSPNPGAINTGELFF
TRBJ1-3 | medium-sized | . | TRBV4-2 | TGTGCCAGCAGCCAAGATAGATCCTCTGGAAACACCATATATTTT | CASSQDRSSGNTIYF
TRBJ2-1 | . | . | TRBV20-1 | TGCAGTGCTAAACTCCCGACCTACAATGAGCAGTTCTTC | CSAKLPTYNEQFF
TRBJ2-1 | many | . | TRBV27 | TGTGCCAGCAGCATGGGGGGTAGCTCCTACAATGAGCAGTTCTTC | CASSMGGSSYNEQFF
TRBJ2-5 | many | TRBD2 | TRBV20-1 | TGCAGTGCTCGTATAGCGGGACAAGAGACCCAGTACTTC | CSARIAGQETQYF
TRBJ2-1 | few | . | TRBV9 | TGTGCCAGCAGCGTAGGGGTAGCGTACGAGCAGTTCTTC | CASSVGVAYEQFF
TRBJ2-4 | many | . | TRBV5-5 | TGTGCCAGCAGCTTGGTTAGCCGCGGAAACATTCAGTACTTC | CASSLVSRGNIQYF
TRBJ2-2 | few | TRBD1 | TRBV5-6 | TGTGCCAGCAGCGCCGGGACAGGGGGCGAGACCGGGGAGCTGTTTTTT | CASSAGTGGETGELFF
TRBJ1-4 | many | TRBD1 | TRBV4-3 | TGCGCCAGCAGCCAAGGCCGGAGGGGGCTCACTAATGAAAAACTGTTTTTT | CASSQGRRGLTNEKLFF
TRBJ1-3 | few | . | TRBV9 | TGTGCCAGCAGCGGAAGACAGCGCGCTGGAAACACCATATATTTT | CASSGRQRAGNTIYF
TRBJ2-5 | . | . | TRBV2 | TGTGCCAGCAGCGACCGGGAGACCCAGTACTTC | CASSDRETQYF
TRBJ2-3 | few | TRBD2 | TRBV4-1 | TGCGCCAGCAGCCAAGGTAGCGGGGGGCCGGATACGCAGTATTTT | CASSQGSGGPDTQYF
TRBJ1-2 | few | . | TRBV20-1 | TGCAGTGCTAGGGAAACCTTGGACCGGTATGGCTACACCTTC | CSARETLDRYGYTF
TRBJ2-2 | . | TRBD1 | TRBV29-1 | TGCAGCGCCGGACAGGGGGCAAACACCGGGGAGCTGTTTTTT | CSAGQGANTGELFF
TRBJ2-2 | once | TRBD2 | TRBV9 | TGTGCCAGCAGCGTATTAACTAGCGGGAGGCCCGGGGAGCTGCTTTTT | CASSVLTSGRPGELLF
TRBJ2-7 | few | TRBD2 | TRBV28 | TGTGCCAGCAGTGCTATCTATACTAGCGGGAGGGCCTACGAGCAGTACTTC | CASSAIYTSGRAYEQYF
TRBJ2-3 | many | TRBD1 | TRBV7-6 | TGTGCCAGCAGCTACGGGACAGGGGCTGCAGATACGCAGTATTTT | CASSYGTGAADTQYF
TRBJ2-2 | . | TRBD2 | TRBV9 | TGTGCCAGCAGCGGCGGACTAGCGGGGGCGGTCACCGGGGAGCTGTTTTTT | CASSGGLAGAVTGELFF
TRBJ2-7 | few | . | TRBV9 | TGTGCCAGCAGCGTCGGTGGAGAACCTCACTACGAGCAGTACTTC | CASSVGGEPHYEQYF